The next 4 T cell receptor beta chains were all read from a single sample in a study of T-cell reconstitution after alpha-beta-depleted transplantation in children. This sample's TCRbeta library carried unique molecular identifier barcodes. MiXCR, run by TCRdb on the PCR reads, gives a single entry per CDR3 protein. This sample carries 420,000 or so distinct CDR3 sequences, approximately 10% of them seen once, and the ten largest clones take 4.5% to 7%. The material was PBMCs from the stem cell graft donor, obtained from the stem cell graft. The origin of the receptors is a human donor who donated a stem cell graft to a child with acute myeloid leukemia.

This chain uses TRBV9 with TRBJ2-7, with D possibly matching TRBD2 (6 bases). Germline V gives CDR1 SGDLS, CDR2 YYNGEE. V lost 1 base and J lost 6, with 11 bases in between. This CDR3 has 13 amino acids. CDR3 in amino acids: CASSVSGFGEQYF. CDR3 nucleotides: TGTGCCAGCAGCGTAAGCGGGTTTGGCGAGCAGTACTTC.

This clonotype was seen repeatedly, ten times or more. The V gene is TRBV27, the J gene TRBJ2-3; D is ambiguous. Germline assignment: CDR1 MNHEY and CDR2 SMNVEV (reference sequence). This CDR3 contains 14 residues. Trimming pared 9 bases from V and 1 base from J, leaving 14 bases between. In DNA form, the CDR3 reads TGTGCCAGTTTAGGTCCCTCCCGCACAGATACGCAGTATTTT. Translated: CASLGPSRTDTQYF.

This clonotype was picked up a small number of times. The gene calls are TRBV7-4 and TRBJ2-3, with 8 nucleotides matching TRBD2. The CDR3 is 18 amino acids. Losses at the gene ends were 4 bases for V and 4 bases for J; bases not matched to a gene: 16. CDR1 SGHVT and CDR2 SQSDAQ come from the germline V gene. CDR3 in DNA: TGTGCCAGCAGCTGTCCCGCCTGGTGGGCGGGAGGAGCAGATACGCAGTATTTT. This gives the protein CASSCPAWWAGGADTQYF.

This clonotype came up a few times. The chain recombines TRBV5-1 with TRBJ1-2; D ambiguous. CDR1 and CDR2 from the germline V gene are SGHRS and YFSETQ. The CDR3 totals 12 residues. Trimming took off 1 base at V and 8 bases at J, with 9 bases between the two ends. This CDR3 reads CASSLTDSGYTF. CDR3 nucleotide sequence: TGCGCCAGCAGCTTGACAGATTCAGGCTACACCTTC.